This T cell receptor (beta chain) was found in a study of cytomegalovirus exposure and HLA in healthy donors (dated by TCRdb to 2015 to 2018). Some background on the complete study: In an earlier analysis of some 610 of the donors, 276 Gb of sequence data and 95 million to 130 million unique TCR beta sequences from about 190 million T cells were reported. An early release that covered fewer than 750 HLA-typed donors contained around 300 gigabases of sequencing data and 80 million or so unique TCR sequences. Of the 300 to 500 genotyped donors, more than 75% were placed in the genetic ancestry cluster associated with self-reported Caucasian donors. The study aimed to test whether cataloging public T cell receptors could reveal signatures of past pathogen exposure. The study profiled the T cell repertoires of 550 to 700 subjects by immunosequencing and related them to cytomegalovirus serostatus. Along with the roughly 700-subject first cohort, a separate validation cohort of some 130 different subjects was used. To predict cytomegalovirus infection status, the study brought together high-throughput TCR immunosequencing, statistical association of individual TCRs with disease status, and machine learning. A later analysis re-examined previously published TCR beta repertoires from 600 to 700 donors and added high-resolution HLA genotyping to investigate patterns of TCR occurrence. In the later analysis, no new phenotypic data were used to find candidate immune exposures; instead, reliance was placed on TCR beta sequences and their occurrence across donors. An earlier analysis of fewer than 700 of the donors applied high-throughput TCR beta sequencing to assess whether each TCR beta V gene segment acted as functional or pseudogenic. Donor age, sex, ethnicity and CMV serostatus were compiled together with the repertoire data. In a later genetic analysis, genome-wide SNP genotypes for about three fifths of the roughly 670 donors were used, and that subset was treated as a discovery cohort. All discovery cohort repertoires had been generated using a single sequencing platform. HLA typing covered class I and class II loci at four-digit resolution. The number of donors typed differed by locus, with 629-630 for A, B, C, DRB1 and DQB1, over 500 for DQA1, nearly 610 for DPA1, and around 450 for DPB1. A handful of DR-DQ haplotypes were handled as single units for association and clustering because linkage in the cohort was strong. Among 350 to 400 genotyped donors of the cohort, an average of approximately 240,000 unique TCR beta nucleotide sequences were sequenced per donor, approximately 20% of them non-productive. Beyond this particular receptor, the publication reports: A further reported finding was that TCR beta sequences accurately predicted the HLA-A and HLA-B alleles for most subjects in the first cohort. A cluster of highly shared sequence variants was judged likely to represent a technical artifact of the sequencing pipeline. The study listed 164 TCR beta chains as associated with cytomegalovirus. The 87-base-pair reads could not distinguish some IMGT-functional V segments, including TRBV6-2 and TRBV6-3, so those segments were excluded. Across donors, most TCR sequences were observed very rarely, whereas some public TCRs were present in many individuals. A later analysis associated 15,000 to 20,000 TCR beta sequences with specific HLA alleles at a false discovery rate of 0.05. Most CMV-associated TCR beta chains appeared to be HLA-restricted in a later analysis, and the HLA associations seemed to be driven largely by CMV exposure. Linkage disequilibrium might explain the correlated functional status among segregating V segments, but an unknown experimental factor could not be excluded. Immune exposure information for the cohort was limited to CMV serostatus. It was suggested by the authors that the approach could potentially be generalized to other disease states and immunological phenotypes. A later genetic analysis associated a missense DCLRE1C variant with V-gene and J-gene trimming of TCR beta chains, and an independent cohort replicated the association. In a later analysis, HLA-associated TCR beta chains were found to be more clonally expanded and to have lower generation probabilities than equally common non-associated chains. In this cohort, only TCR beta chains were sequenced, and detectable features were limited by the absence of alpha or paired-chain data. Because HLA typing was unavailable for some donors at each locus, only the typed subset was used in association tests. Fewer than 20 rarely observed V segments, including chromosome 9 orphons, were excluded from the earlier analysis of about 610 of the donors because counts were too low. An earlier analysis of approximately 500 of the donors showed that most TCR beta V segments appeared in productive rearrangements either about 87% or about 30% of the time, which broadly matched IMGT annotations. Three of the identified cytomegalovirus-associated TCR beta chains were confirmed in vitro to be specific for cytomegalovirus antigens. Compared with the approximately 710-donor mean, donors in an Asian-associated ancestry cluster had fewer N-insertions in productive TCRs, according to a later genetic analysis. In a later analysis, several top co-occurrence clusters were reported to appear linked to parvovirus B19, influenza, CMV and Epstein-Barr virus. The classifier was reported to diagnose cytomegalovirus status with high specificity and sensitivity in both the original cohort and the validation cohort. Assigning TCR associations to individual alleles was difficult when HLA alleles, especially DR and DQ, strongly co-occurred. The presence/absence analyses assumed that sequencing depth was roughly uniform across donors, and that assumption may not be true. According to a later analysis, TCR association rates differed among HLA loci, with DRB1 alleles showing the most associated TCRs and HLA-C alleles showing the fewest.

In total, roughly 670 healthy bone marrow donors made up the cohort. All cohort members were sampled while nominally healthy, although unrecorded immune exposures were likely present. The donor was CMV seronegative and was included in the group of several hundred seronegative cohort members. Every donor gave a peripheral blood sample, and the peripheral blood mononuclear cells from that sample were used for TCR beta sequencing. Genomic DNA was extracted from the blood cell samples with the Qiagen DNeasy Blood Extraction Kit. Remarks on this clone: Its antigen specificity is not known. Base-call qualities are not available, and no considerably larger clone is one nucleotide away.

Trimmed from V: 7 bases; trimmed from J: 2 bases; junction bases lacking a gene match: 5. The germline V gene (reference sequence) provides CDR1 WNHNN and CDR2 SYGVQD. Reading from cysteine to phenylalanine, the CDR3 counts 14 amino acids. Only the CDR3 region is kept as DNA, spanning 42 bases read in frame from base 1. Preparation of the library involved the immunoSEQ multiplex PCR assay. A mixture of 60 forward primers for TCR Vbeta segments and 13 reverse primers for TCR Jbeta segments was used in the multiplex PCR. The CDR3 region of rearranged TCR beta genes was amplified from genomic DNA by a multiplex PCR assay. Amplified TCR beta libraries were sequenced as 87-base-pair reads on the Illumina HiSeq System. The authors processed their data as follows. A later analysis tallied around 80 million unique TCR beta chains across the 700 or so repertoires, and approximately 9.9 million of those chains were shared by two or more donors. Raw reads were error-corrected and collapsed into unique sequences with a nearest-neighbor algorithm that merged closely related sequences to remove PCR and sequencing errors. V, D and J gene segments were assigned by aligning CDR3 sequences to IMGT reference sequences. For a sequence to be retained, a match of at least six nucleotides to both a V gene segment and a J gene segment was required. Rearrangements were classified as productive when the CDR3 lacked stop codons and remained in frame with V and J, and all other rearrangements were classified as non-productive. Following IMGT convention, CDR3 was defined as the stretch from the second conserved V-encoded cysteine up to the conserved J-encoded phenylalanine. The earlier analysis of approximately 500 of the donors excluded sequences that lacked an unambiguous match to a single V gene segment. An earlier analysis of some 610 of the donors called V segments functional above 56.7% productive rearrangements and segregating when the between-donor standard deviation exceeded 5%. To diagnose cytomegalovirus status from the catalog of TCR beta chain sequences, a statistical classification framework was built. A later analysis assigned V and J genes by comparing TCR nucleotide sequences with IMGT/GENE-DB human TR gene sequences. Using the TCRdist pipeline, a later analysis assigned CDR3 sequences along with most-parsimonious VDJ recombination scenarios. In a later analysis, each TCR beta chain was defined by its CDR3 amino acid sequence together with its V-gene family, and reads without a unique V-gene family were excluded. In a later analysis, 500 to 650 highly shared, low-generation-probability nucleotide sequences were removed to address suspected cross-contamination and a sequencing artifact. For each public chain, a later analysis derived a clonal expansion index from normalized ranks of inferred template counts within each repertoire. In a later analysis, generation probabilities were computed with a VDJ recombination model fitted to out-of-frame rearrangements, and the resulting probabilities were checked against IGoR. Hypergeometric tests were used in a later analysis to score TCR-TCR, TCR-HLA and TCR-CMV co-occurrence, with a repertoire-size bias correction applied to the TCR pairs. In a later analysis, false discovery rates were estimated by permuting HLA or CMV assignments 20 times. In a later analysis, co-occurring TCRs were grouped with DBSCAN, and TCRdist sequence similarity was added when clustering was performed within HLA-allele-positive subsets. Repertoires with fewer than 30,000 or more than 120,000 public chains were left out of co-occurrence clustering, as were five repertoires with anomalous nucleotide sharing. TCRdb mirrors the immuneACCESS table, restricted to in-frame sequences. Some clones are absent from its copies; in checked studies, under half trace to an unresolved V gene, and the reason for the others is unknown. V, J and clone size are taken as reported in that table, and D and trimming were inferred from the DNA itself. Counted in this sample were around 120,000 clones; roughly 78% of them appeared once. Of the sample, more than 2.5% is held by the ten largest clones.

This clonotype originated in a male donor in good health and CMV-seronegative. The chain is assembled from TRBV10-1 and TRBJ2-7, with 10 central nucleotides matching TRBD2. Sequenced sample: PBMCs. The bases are TGCGCCAGCATTCGAGCGGGGGGGCCCTACGAGCAGTACTTC. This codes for CASIRAGGPYEQYF.